This T cell receptor beta chain was found in a study of shared clonotypes between healthy human individuals. The count of this clone is one. A deep-level run was used for the assay. Sequenced by immunoSEQ multiplex PCR; TCRdb stores in-frame clones only, minus some. In the table there are fewer than 1.8 million clones, just under 99% of which are singletons. The sample was naive CD4+ T cells sorted from blood. Subset defined: CD45RA+ positively selected. The receptor was derived from a man aged 25 to 45 in good health.

DNA of the CDR3: TGTGCCAGCAGCGCCGACCCGGAGGAGGCTAATGAAAAACTGTTTTTT. Translated: CASSADPEEANEKLFF. The J gene is TRBJ1-4, the V gene TRBV5-4; D ambiguous. V was cut by 4 bases and J by 3 bases, with 16 bases left in between. In germline, CDR1 is SGHNT, CDR2 YYREEE (reference sequence). The CDR3 runs 16 residues.